The clone carrying this TCR beta chain was seen many times. The antigen remains unidentified. Via MiXCR, TCRdb re-called the 5' RACE reads, giving one row per CDR3 protein. The sample holds fewer than 550,000 distinct CDR3 sequences; 5.3% are singletons and the top ten take around 3.5%. The sample comes from a study of CD8 T cells in ankylosing spondylitis. Overall study results and limits: There was a TCR beta motif, made of several highly homologous variants, that appeared characteristic of ankylosing spondylitis blood.

The source of this sequence is a male donor with ankylosing spondylitis. Sequenced sample: blood, either unsorted or a sorted T cell fraction (not recorded which).

Written as DNA, the CDR3 is TGTGCCAGTCTTCGGGGCCTAGCGGTGGATACGCAGTATTTT. Protein sequence: CASLRGLAVDTQYF. V is TRBV2 and J is TRBJ2-3; 7 bases map to TRBD2. V dropped 9 bases and J dropped 6; count of bases not matched to a gene: 12. The CDR3 runs to 14 residues. Germline CDR1 SNHLY, CDR2 FYNNEI.